This TCR beta chain originates from a study of T and B cells in COVID-19 patients. Each TRB amplification used roughly 230-550 ng of genomic DNA from blood. TRB rearrangements were amplified by multiplex PCR with BIOMED2 TRB-A/B primers. TCRdb fed the multiplex PCR reads into MiXCR, producing one record per CDR3 protein. In the table there are 5,000 to 6,000 distinct CDR3 sequences, roughly 26% of which are singletons. Study-level findings and limits: Early severe-case samples and blood from mildly ill patients during symptoms were in short supply.

Within the sample, this clonotype is medium-sized. Its antigen is not identified. The germline gives CDR1 SGHVS, CDR2 FNYEAQ. CDR3 length: 15 residues. V gave up 8 bases and J gave up 2 bases; unmatched junction bases: 2. This clonotype originated in a human donor with active COVID-19. The chain joins TRBV7-6 to TRBJ2-5, with 16 positions matching TRBD2. The sequencing sample was made of blood. CDR3 sequence (DNA): TGTGCCAGCTCGGGACTAGCGGGGGGGCAAGAGACCCAGTACTTC. Encoded protein: CASSGLAGGQETQYF.